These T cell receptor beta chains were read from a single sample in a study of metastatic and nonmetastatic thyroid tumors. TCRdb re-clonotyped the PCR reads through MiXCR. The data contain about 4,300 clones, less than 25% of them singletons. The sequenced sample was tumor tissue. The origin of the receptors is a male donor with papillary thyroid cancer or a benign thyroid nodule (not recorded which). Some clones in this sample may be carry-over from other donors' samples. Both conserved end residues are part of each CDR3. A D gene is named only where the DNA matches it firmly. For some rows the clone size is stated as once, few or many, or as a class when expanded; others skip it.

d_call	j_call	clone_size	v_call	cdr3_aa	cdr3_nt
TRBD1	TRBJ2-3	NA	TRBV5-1	CASSWPGQGTDTQYF	TGCGCCAGCAGCTGGCCGGGACAGGGGACAGATACGCAGTATTTT
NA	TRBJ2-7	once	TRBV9	CASSPRAMGSYEQYF	TGTGCCAGCAGCCCCCGGGCAATGGGCTCCTACGAGCAGTACTTC
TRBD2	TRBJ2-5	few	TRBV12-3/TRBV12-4	CASAASGTQRQETQYF	TGTGCCAGCGCGGCTAGCGGCACGCAGAGACAAGAGACCCAGTACTTC
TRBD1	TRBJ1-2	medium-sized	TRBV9	CASSAATGAPNYGYTF	TGTGCCAGCAGCGCAGCTACAGGGGCTCCTAACTATGGCTACACCTTC
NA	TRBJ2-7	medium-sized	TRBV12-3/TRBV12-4	CASSLGGEQYF	TGTGCCAGCAGTTTAGGAGGCGAGCAGTACTTC
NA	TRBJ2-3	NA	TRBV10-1	CARTGDTTIGTDTQYF	TGCGCCAGGACAGGAGACACGACAATTGGCACAGATACGCAGTATTTT